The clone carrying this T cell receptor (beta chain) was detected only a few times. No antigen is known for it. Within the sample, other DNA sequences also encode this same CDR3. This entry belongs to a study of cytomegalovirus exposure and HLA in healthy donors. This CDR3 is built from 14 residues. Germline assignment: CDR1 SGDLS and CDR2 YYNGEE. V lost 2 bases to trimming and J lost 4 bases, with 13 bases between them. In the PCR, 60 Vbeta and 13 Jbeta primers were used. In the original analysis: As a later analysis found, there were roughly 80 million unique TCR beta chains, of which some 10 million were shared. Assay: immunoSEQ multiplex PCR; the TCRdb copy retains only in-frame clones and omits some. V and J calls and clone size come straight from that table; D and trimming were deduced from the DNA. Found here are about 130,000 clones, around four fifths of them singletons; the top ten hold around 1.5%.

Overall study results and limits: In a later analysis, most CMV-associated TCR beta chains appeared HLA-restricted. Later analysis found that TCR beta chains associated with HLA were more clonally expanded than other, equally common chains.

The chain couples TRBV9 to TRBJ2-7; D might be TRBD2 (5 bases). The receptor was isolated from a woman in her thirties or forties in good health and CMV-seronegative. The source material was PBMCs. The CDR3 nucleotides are TGTGCCAGCAGCGTGAGGGAAGACCTATACGAGCAGTACTTC. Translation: CASSVREDLYEQYF. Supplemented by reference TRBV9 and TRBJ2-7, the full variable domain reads DSGVTQTPKHLITATGQRVTLRCSPRSGDLSVYWYQQSLDQGLQFLIQYYNGEERAKGNILERFSAQQFPDLHSELNLSSLELGDSALYFCASSVREDLYEQYFGPGTRLTVT.